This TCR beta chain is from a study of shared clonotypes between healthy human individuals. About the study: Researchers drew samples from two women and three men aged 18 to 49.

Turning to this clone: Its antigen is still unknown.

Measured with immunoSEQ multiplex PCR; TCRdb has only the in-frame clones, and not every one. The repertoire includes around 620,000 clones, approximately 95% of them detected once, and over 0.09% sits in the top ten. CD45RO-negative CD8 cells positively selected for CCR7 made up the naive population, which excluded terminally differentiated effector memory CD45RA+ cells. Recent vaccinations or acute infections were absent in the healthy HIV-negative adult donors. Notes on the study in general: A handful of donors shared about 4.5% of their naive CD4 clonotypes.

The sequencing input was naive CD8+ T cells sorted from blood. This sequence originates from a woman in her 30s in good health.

CDR3: CASTAGQGAYEQYF. For the CDR3, the DNA is TGTGCCAGCACCGCGGGACAGGGGGCGTACGAGCAGTACTTC. V and J are TRBV6-5 and TRBJ2-7, with 12 nucleotides matching TRBD1. V dropped 7 bases and J dropped 4; count of bases not matched to a gene: 5. The CDR3 covers 14 residues. From germline, CDR1 is MNHEY and CDR2 SVGAGI.